The entry below gives a single T cell receptor (beta chain) sequence along with its context. Diagnosis of hyperthyroidism was new in patients aged 18 to 65, and its duration was under 2 months. Clinical symptoms, serum thyroxine, TRAb, thyroid ultrasound and orbital computed tomography established diagnosis. Trimming removed 0 bases from V and 2 bases from J; junction bases left unmatched: 3. This CDR3 is built from 15 residues. Germline V gene lookup returns CDR1 SGDLS and CDR2 YYNGEE. The record originates from a study of T cells in Graves' hyperthyroidism and ophthalmopathy. Amplification yielded TCR beta CDR3 regions, with RNA transcripts as the source. The HTBI set primed first-round TCR CDR3 RT-PCR. Using its own MiXCR run on the multiplex PCR reads, TCRdb lists one record per CDR3 protein. Among 690,000 or so distinct CDR3 sequences listed, about 17% were seen once.

The specimen sequenced was blood. This receptor was identified in a woman in her fifties or sixties with Graves' hyperthyroidism that later progressed to Graves' ophthalmopathy. The rearrangement joins TRBV9 to TRBJ2-3, with 7 bases matching TRBD1. The DNA of the CDR3 is TGTGCCAGCAGCGTAGCAGGGGGTGTCACAGATACGCAGTATTTT. Its translation is CASSVAGGVTDTQYF.